This entry describes one T cell receptor beta chain. This sample was taken from a study of blood T cells in healthy people across ages. CDR3 length: 16 amino acids. Germline CDR1 reads DFQATT; CDR2 reads SNEGSKA (reference sequence). Through a sample-barcoded 5' primer and a J-beta primer mix, a second PCR was run for 7 to 11 cycles. TCRdb recomputed calls from the 5' RACE reads with MiXCR, one row per CDR3 protein. The sample includes 1.8 million or so distinct CDR3 sequences, 35% to 50% of them seen just once. The V call is TRBV20-1, the J call TRBJ2-3; 14 positions match TRBD2. Input material: blood. The sequence came from a human donor in good health. The CDR3 region has the DNA TGCAGCGTCGGTGCGGGACTAGCGGGGGAGACAGATACGCAGTATTTT. Protein sequence: CSVGAGLAGETDTQYF.